The clone carrying this T cell receptor beta chain is a singleton in its sample. The protocol was immunoSEQ multiplex PCR, while the TCRdb copy is restricted to in-frame clones and leaves out a portion. Here the sample spans more than 250,000 clones, around 86% being singletons. This entry belongs to a study of blood T cell repertoires in COVID-19. Germline CDR1 reads SGHRS; CDR2 reads YFSETQ. The junction had 13 bases not matched to a gene; V was cut back by 4 bases and J by 8 bases. The CDR3 contains 15 residues. This sequence joins TRBV5-1 and TRBJ1-2; 8 nucleotides line up with TRBD1. This receptor was identified in a man between 18 and 29 years old with active or convalescent COVID-19. Input material: peripheral blood. CDR3 loop: CASSRRMDRDGGYTF. The DNA of the CDR3 is TGCGCCAGCAGCCGAAGGATGGACAGGGATGGAGGCTACACCTTC. The full variable domain, rest sourced from reference TRBV5-1 and TRBJ1-2, is KAGVTQTPRYLIKTRGQQVTLSCSPISGHRSVSWYQQTPGQGLQFLFEYFSETQRNKGNFPGRFSGRQFSNSRSEMNVSTLELGDSALYLCASSRRMDRDGGYTFGSGTRLTVV.